This T cell receptor (beta chain) comes out of a study of T cell repertoires in cytomegalovirus infection. In the study overall: Recently identified HLA-C-restricted CMV epitopes were used, and well-studied HLA-B-restricted CMV epitopes were used as well. CMV infection and matching HLA type were both indicated by public TCR beta signatures.

TCRdb reprocessed the reads with MiXCR, giving one entry per CDR3 protein. The sample contains fewer than 130,000 distinct CDR3 sequences, roughly 39% of which appear only once. This clonotype has at least ten counts. Its antigen is still unknown. CDR1 is SGHTA, CDR2 FQGNSA, per germline. This CDR3 spans 16 amino acids. The V segment lost 5 bases and the J segment 0 bases; nucleotides outside the gene matches: 4. Study conclusions and caveats: Public TCR beta family frequency separated CMV-and-HLA carriers, including in an independent cohort. HLA-C-restricted, CMV-specific TCR beta clonotypes were dominant ex vivo.

The chain combines TRBV7-2 with TRBJ1-1, with TRBD1 identical over 12 bases. This receptor was obtained from a human donor in good health (CMV status not recorded). Some clones in this sample may be carry-over from other donors' samples. Sequenced here: CD8+ T cells from cultured PBMCs, sampled from culture after CMV antigen stimulation. The CDR3 nucleotides read TGTGCCAGCAGCCCGGGGACAGGGGGCGTGAACACTGAAGCTTTCTTT. It is translated as CASSPGTGGVNTEAFF.